This TCR beta chain was found in a study of tissue T cells after allogeneic stem cell transplantation. Study-wide results and limits: Anatomically similar tissues had similar TCR repertoires within each patient. Only a limited share of tissue TCRs appeared in blood or spleen. Shared clones across patients were few; motif clustering revealed tissue-specific shared signatures.

Germline V gene data show CDR1 as FNHDT and CDR2 as SITEND (reference sequence). This CDR3 is 16 amino acids long. Trimming cost V 2 bases and J 3 bases; bases outside gene matches: 2. As regards this clone: Its antigen is as yet unknown. Gene names follow the mouse nomenclature. Coverage ceases 1 residue before the CDR3 finishes, and the germline J gene fills in the end.

TCRbeta CDR3 was sequenced at survey depth with template counts. Repertoires were generated with immunoSEQ multiplex PCR, while TCRdb's copy carries only in-frame clones and drops some. The data contain 40,000 to 60,000 clones, nearly 75% of them seen just once; the ten biggest clones take up roughly 0.77%. The V and J genes are TRBV19 and TRBJ1-6, with TRBD1 identical over 10 bases. TRBJ1-6 is classed as an ORF, of uncertain function. Sequencing was done on a sample of sorted cells pooled from one or two spleens. The origin of this receptor is a pool of C57BL/6 mice in good health. The sequenced CDR3 bases are TGTGCCAGCAGTATGGGGGACAGGGGCTATAATTCGCCCCTCTAC. It is translated as CASSMGDRGYNSPLY. The full-length CDR3 reads as CASSMGDRGYNSPLYF.